A selection of T cell receptor beta chains follows, all from one sample in a study of T cell responses to AZD1222 COVID-19 vaccine. Clones were sequenced by immunoSEQ multiplex PCR, and TCRdb holds only the in-frame ones, with some missing. The sample holds over 120,000 clones, 92% seen once. The sequences come from peripheral blood, collected on day 0 of AZD1222 vaccination. The source of these receptors is an adult in good health. CDR3s include the opening cysteine and the closing phenylalanine or tryptophan. Each record gives: J gene, D gene, V gene, clone size, CDR3 DNA, CDR3 protein. A D gene is named only where the DNA matches it firmly. Clone size is not always given. Where it is, it says once, few, many or a class for expanded clones.

TRBJ2-7 TRBD1 TRBV19 - TGTGCCAGTAGTTACCGGGACAGCTCCTACGAGCAGTACTTC CASSYRDSSYEQYF
TRBJ2-5 TRBD2 TRBV5-1 - TGCGCCAGCAGCCAGGGAGGGGCCCAAGAGACCCAGTACTTC CASSQGGAQETQYF
TRBJ1-2 TRBD1 TRBV7-2 - TGTGCCAGCAGCAACCGACAAACAGGGGGCGTCTATGGCTACACCTTC CASSNRQTGGVYGYTF
TRBJ1-1 - TRBV6-4 - TGTGCCAGCGGGACGGATTTGAACACTGAAGCTTTCTTT CASGTDLNTEAFF
TRBJ1-2 - TRBV7-7 once TGTGCCCTGGGACGGCCCGGGGAATATGGCTACACCTTC CALGRPGEYGYTF
TRBJ1-5 - TRBV6-6 - TGTGCCAGTGGAGACGGATCGTATAGCAATCAGCCCCAGCATTTT CASGDGSYSNQPQHF
TRBJ1-4 TRBD1 TRBV2 - TGTGCCAGCAGTGAGGGGACAGGGGGCGCCGGTAATGAAAAACTGTTTTTT CASSEGTGGAGNEKLFF
TRBJ2-7 - TRBV30 - TGTGCCTGGAGAGAGGGGTTACCCTACGAGCAGTACTTC CAWREGLPYEQYF
TRBJ2-7 TRBD1 TRBV5-6 - TGTGCCAGCAGCTGGGGGACAGGGCTCTACGAGCAGTACTTC CASSWGTGLYEQYF
TRBJ2-1 TRBD1 TRBV5-1 - TGCGCCAGCAGCTTCCGGGACAGGGACATCAATGAGCAGTTCTTC CASSFRDRDINEQFF
TRBJ1-6 - TRBV5-5 - TGTGCCAGCAGCTTGGCCGTGGGTAACTATAATTCACCCCTCCACTTT CASSLAVGNYNSPLHF
TRBJ1-2 TRBD1 TRBV6-5 - TGTGCCAGCAGTTTGGACAGGGCTGGCTACACCTTC CASSLDRAGYTF
TRBJ2-3 - TRBV7-9 - TGTGCCAGCAGCTTTAGCACAGATACGCAGTATTTT CASSFSTDTQYF
TRBJ1-4 - TRBV29-1 - TGCAGCGTTGAAGATCGAAGTGAAAAACTGTTTTTT CSVEDRSEKLFF
TRBJ1-1 - TRBV5-4 - TGTGCCAGCAGCGTGGACAGGAACACTGAAGCTTTCTTT CASSVDRNTEAFF
TRBJ1-6 - TRBV7-9 - TGTGCCAGCGTGCCCACAGGACGCAGATATAATTCACCCCTCCACTTT CASVPTGRRYNSPLHF
TRBJ1-3 - TRBV11-1 - TGTGCCAGCAGCCTAGACGGTCACTCTGGAAACACCATATATTTT CASSLDGHSGNTIYF
TRBJ2-2 - TRBV7-9 few TGTGCCAGCAGCTTAACCGGGGAGCTGTTTTTT CASSLTGELFF
TRBJ1-6 TRBD1 TRBV6-1 - TGTGCCAGCAGTGAAGCCACAGGGGTCAGGGCACCCCTCCACTTT CASSEATGVRAPLHF
TRBJ2-5 TRBD2 TRBV7-7 - TGTGCTAGCAGCTTAGGGACTAGCGTCGAGACCCAGTACTTC CASSLGTSVETQYF
TRBJ2-7 TRBD1 TRBV4-3 once TGCGCCAGCAGCCAGAGGACAGGGAGCTCCTACGAGCAGTACTTC CASSQRTGSSYEQYF
TRBJ1-1 - TRBV7-9 - TGTGCCAGCAGCAGCTGGCGGGCTGAAGCTTTCTTT CASSSWRAEAFF
TRBJ2-5 - TRBV3-1/TRBV3-2 - TGTGCCAGCAGCCTAGGCGGAAGAGAGACCCAGTACTTC CASSLGGRETQYF
TRBJ2-2 - TRBV4-3 - TGCGCCAGCAGCCGGGGGGGCGGGAGTACTACCGGGGAGCTGTTTTTT CASSRGGGSTTGELFF
TRBJ2-7 - TRBV29-1 - TGCAGCGTTACCCGTAACTCCTACGAGCAGTACTTC CSVTRNSYEQYF
TRBJ2-5 - TRBV19 - TGTGCCAGTAGTATAGGCAGGGAGCGGTACCAAGAGACCCAGTACTTC CASSIGRERYQETQYF
TRBJ2-1 TRBD2 TRBV29-1 - TGCAGCGCTGGACTAGCGGGGGCCAATGAGCAGTTCTTC CSAGLAGANEQFF
TRBJ2-7 TRBD1 TRBV27 - TGTGCCAGCAGTTTCCTCCCCGGACAGGGTACCTACGAGCAGTACTTC CASSFLPGQGTYEQYF